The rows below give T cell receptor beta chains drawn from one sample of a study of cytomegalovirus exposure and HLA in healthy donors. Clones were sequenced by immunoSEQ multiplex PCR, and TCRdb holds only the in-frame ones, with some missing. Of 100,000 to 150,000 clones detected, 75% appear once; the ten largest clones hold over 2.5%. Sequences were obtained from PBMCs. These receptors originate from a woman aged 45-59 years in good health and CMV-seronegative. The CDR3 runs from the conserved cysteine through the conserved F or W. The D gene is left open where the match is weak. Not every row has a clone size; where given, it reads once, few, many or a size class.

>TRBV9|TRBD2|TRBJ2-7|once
CASSPSGINTYEQYF
TGTGCCAGCAGCCCTAGCGGGATTAATACCTACGAGCAGTACTTC
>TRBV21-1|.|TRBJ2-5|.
CASSKVNRGETQYF
TGTGCCAGCAGCAAAGTTAACCGCGGAGAGACCCAGTACTTC
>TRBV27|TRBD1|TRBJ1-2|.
CATPGQAFSNYGYTF
TGTGCCACACCGGGACAGGCTTTCTCTAACTATGGCTACACCTTC
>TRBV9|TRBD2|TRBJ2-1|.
CASSGRLAGVNNEQFF
TGTGCCAGCAGCGGAAGATTAGCGGGAGTGAACAATGAGCAGTTCTTC
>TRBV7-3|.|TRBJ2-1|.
CASSLTLAGGEQFF
TGTGCCAGCAGCTTAACCCTAGCAGGAGGAGAGCAGTTCTTC
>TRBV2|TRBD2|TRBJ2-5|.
CASSEAMAGGGGAETQYF
TGTGCCAGCAGTGAGGCCATGGCGGGCGGGGGGGGAGCAGAGACCCAGTACTTC
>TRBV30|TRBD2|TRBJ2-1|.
CAWSVKGGFYNEQFF
TGTGCCTGGAGTGTAAAGGGAGGGTTCTACAATGAGCAGTTCTTC
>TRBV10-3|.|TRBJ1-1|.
CAISNVPPREGAEAFF
TGTGCCATCAGCAACGTACCCCCCCGGGAGGGAGCTGAAGCTTTCTTT
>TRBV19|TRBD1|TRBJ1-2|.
CASSKLRQGFYGYTF
TGTGCCAGTAGTAAACTTCGACAGGGGTTCTATGGCTACACCTTC
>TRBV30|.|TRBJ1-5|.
CARAGGLGNQPQHF
TGTGCCCGGGCCGGGGGTTTAGGCAATCAGCCCCAGCATTTT
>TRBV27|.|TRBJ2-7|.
CASSTRESYEQYF
TGTGCCAGCAGTACCAGGGAAAGCTACGAGCAGTACTTC
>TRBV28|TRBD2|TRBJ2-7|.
CASRIGGGGNYEQYF
TGTGCCAGCAGGATCGGCGGGGGGGGCAACTACGAGCAGTACTTC
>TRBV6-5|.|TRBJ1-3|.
CASSATRNSGNTIYF
TGTGCCAGCAGTGCGACAAGAAACTCTGGAAACACCATATATTTT
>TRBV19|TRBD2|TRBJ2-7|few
CASSIDSSGSSYEQYF
TGTGCCAGTAGTATAGATTCCAGCGGGAGCTCCTACGAGCAGTACTTC
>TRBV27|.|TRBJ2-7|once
CASSLRPAGSYEQYF
TGTGCCAGCAGTTTACGCCCGGCGGGAAGTTACGAGCAGTACTTC
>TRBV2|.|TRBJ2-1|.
CASRGRQGGYNEQFF
TGTGCCAGCAGGGGGAGGCAGGGCGGGTACAATGAGCAGTTCTTC
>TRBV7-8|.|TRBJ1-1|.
CASSLVGSPLNTEAFF
TGTGCCAGCAGCTTAGTCGGGTCCCCCTTGAACACTGAAGCTTTCTTT
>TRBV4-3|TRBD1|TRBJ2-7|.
CASSATPGQASYEQYF
TGCGCCAGCAGCGCAACCCCGGGACAGGCATCCTACGAGCAGTACTTC
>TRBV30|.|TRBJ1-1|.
CAWSVHLVEEAFF
TGTGCCTGGAGTGTTCATCTAGTCGAGGAAGCTTTCTTT
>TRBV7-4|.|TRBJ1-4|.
CASSFYDRRPSNEKLFF
TGTGCCAGCAGCTTCTATGACAGGCGACCGTCTAATGAAAAACTGTTTTTT
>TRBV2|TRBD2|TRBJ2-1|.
CAKTSGSSYNEQFF
TGTGCCAAGACTAGCGGGAGCTCCTACAATGAGCAGTTCTTC
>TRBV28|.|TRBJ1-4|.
CASSYWSGQTTNEKLFF
TGTGCCAGCAGTTATTGGTCCGGACAGACAACTAATGAAAAACTGTTTTTT
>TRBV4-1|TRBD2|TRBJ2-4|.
CASSPGLAGGIAKNIQYF
TGCGCCAGCAGCCCAGGACTAGCGGGGGGTATAGCCAAAAACATTCAGTACTTC
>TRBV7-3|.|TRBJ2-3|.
CASSPRGGPSTDTQYF
TGTGCCAGCAGCCCTAGGGGGGGCCCTAGCACAGATACGCAGTATTTT
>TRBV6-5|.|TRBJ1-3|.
CASSYRGSGNTIYF
TGTGCCAGCAGTTACCGCGGCTCTGGAAACACCATATATTTT
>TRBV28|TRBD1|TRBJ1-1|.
CASNPDRGSTEAFF
TGTGCCAGCAACCCGGACAGGGGGAGCACTGAAGCTTTCTTT
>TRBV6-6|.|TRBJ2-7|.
CASRQQGGVGEQYF
TGTGCCAGCAGACAACAGGGTGGGGTGGGCGAGCAGTACTTC
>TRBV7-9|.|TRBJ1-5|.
CSSSHYGNSNQPQHF
TGTTCCAGCAGCCATTACGGGAATAGCAATCAGCCCCAGCATTTT
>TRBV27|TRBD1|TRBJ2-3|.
CASRDRGGSTDTQYF
TGTGCCAGCAGAGACAGGGGCGGTAGCACAGATACGCAGTATTTT
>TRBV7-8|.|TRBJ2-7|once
CASRREQYPYEQYF
TGTGCCAGCAGGCGTGAACAGTATCCCTACGAGCAGTACTTC
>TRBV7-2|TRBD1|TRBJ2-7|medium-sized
CASSLWGQGGNEQYF
TGTGCCAGCAGCTTATGGGGACAGGGCGGCAACGAGCAGTACTTC
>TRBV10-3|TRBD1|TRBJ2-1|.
CAISSGQGNNEQFF
TGTGCCATCAGTTCGGGACAGGGAAACAATGAGCAGTTCTTC
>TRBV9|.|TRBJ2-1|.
CASSLGLLPPGNEQFF
TGTGCCAGCAGCTTAGGGTTACTACCCCCGGGCAATGAGCAGTTCTTC
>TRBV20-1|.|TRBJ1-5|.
CSARGGRPQHF
TGCAGTGCAAGAGGAGGGAGGCCCCAGCATTTT
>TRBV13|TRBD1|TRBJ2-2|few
CAGRQGATGELFF
TGTGCCGGTAGACAGGGGGCGACCGGGGAGCTGTTTTTT
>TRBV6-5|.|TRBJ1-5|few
CASRLQSWSNQPQHF
TGTGCCAGCAGATTACAGTCCTGGTCCAATCAGCCCCAGCATTTT
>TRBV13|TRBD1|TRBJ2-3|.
CASSLKPTGDTQYF
TGTGCCAGCAGCTTAAAACCGACAGGGGATACGCAGTATTTT
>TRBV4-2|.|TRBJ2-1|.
CASSQDPDTYNEQFF
TGTGCCAGCAGCCAAGATCCAGATACCTACAATGAGCAGTTCTTC
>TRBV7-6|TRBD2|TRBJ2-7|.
CASSLGLAGRPTYEQYF
TGTGCCAGCAGCCTCGGACTAGCGGGAAGACCTACCTACGAGCAGTACTTC
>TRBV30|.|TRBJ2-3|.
CAWSGTSGPDTQYF
TGTGCCTGGAGTGGGACTTCGGGCCCAGATACGCAGTATTTT
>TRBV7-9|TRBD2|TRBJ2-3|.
CASSPLLSPSGRITDTQYF
TGTGCCAGCAGCCCCCTGCTTTCTCCCTCCGGGAGGATCACAGATACGCAGTATTTT
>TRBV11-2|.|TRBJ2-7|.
CASSLHSSYEQYF
TGTGCCAGCAGCTTACATAGCTCCTACGAGCAGTACTTC
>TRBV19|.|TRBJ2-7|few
CASSIGGEQYF
TGTGCCAGTAGTATAGGCGGCGAGCAGTACTTC
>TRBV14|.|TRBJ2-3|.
CASSQVRDTQYF
TGTGCCAGCAGCCAAGTTCGAGATACGCAGTATTTT
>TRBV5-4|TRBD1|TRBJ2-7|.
CASSSPGGPSYEQYF
TGTGCCAGCAGCTCACCAGGGGGACCGAGCTACGAGCAGTACTTC
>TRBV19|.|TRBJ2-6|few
CASSIGSQSGANVLTF
TGTGCCAGTAGTATAGGAAGTCAGTCTGGGGCCAACGTCCTGACTTTC
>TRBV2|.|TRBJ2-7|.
CASKWGGARSYEQYF
TGTGCCAGCAAATGGGGGGGGGCACGCTCCTACGAGCAGTACTTC